The 2 T cell receptor beta chains below were found in one sample sequenced in a study of blood T cell repertoires in COVID-19. Data came from immunoSEQ multiplex PCR; TCRdb stores just in-frame clones and leaves some out. The sample holds more than 250,000 clones, 89% seen once. The specimen was peripheral blood. The receptor set was obtained from a man aged 18 to 35 who had recovered from COVID-19.

V and J are TRBV18 and TRBJ1-1; the D is unclear. CDR3 length: 17 residues. V was shortened by 3 bases and J by 2 bases, with 19 bases between the two germline ends. Germline V gives CDR1 KGHSH, CDR2 LQKENI. The CDR3 bases are TGTGCCAGCTCACCCCTCGAAGGCGGACTAAGCAACACTGAAGCTTTCTTT. Protein: CASSPLEGGLSNTEAFF.

This clone was recorded only once. The V and J genes are TRBV6-5 and TRBJ2-7, with 8 bases fitting TRBD1. J gave up 2 bases and V 5 bases, and 8 bases lay outside the gene matches. The CDR3 contains 15 residues. From germline, CDR1 is MNHEY and CDR2 SVGAGI. The CDR3 protein is CASSPLTGVTYEQYF. The CDR3 DNA reads TGTGCCAGCAGTCCTTTGACAGGGGTGACCTACGAGCAGTACTTC.